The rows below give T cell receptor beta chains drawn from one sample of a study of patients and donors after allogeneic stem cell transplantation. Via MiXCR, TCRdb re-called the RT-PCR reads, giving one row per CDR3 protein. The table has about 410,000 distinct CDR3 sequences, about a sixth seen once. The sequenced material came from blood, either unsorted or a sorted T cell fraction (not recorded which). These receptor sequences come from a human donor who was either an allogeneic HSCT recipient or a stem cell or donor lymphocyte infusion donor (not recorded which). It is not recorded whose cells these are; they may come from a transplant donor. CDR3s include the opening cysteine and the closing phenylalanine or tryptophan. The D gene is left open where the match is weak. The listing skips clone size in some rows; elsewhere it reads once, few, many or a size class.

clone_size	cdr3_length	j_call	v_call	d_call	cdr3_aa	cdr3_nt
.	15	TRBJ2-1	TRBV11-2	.	CASSLGGSIRHEQFF	TGTGCCAGCAGCTTAGGGGGTTCGATAAGGCATGAGCAGTTCTTC
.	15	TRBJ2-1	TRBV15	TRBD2	CATSSREAGADEQFF	TGTGCCACCAGCAGCCGTGAGGCGGGAGCGGATGAGCAGTTCTTC
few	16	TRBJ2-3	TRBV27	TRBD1	CASSSRPGGIRDTQYF	TGTGCCAGCAGTTCCAGACCAGGGGGAATAAGGGATACGCAGTATTTT
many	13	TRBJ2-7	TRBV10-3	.	CAISEVGPYEQYF	TGTGCCATCAGTGAGGTCGGTCCCTACGAGCAGTACTTC
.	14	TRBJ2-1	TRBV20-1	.	CSASGSRSYNEQFF	TGCAGTGCTAGCGGGAGTCGCTCCTACAATGAGCAGTTCTTC
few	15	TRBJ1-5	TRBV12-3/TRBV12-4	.	CASSLWGASNQPQHF	TGTGCCAGCAGTTTGTGGGGGGCCAGCAATCAGCCCCAGCATTTT
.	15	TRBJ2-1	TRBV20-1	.	CSARRGLGGADEQFF	TGCAGTGCTAGGAGGGGACTGGGGGGTGCCGATGAGCAGTTCTTC
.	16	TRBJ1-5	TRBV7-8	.	CASSHTGTYSNQPQHF	TGTGCCAGCAGCCATACAGGGACTTATAGCAATCAGCCCCAGCATTTT
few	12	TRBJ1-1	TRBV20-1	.	CSARGERTEAFF	TGCAGTGCTAGGGGGGAGCGGACTGAAGCTTTCTTT
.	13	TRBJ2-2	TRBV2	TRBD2	CASRLAGAGELFF	TGTGCCAGCAGGTTAGCGGGAGCCGGGGAGCTGTTTTTT
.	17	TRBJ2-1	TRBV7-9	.	CASSLEPQDLSYNEQFF	TGTGCCAGCAGCTTAGAGCCCCAGGATCTTTCCTACAATGAGCAGTTCTTC
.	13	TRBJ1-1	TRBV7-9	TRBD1	CASSLRDRLEAFF	TGTGCCAGCAGCTTAAGGGACAGATTAGAAGCTTTCTTT
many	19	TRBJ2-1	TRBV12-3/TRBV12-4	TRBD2	CASSLKVGREADPNNEQFF	TGTGCCAGCAGTTTAAAGGTGGGGAGGGAGGCCGACCCAAACAATGAGCAGTTCTTC
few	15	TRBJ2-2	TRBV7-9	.	CASSLDGAREGELFF	TGTGCCAGCAGCTTAGACGGGGCCAGAGAAGGGGAGCTGTTTTTT
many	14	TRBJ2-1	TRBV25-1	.	CASSEMRGVNEQFF	TGTGCCAGCAGTGAAATGAGGGGAGTCAATGAGCAGTTCTTC
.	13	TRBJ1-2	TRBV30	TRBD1	CAWRRQGRGGYTF	TGTGCCTGGAGGAGACAGGGTCGCGGTGGCTACACCTTC
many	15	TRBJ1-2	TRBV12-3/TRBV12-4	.	CASSPYRQGNYGYTF	TGTGCCAGCAGTCCATACCGGCAGGGGAACTATGGCTACACCTTC
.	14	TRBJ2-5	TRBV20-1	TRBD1	CSARVGQGGETQYF	TGCAGTGCTAGAGTCGGACAGGGAGGAGAGACCCAGTACTTC
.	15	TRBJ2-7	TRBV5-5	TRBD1	CASSLAGTGVYEQYF	TGTGCCAGCAGCTTGGCCGGGACAGGTGTCTACGAGCAGTACTTC
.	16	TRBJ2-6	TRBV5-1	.	CASSPSRVSGANVLTF	TGCGCCAGCAGCCCGAGCCGGGTCTCTGGGGCCAACGTCCTGACTTTC
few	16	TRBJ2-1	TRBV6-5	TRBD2	CASSYSGVAGGREQFF	TGTGCCAGCAGTTACTCGGGGGTAGCGGGAGGGCGCGAGCAGTTCTTC
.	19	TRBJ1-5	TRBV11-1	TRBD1	CASSLRGQGAFGSNQPQHF	TGTGCCAGCAGCTTACGGGGACAGGGGGCTTTTGGAAGCAATCAGCCCCAGCATTTT
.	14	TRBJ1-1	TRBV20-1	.	CSARDRRENTEAFF	TGCAGTGCTAGAGATCGCCGGGAGAACACTGAAGCTTTCTTT
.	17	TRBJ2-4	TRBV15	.	CATSSGRTPERRNIQYF	TGTGCCACCAGCAGCGGAAGGACCCCTGAGCGTCGAAACATTCAGTACTTC
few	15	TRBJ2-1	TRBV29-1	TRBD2	CSVPAPTSAHNEQFF	TGCAGCGTGCCCGCCCCTACTAGCGCCCACAATGAGCAGTTCTTC